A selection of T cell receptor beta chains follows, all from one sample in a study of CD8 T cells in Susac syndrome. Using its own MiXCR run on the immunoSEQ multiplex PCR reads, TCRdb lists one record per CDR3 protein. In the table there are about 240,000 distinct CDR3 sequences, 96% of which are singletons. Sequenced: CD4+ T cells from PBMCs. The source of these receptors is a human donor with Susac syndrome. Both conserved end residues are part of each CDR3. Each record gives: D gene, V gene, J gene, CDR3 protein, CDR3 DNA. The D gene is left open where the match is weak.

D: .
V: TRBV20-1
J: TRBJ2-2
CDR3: CSALGTSNTGELFF
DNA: TGCAGTGCCTTGGGCACTTCGAACACCGGGGAGCTGTTTTTT

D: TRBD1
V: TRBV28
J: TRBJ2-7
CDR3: CASRQSILRDRGREQYF
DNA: TGTGCCAGCAGGCAATCCATACTCCGGGACAGGGGGCGCGAGCAGTACTTC

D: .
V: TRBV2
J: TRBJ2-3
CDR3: CASSEYGLSPHQKSDTQYF
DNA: TGTGCCAGCAGTGAATACGGTCTCAGCCCACACCAAAAGTCAGATACGCAGTATTTT

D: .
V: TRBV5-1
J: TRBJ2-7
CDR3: CASSLRQNYEQYF
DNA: TGCGCCAGCAGCTTGCGACAGAACTACGAGCAGTACTTC

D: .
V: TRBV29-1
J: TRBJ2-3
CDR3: CSVELDSTDTQYF
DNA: TGCAGCGTTGAATTGGACAGCACAGATACGCAGTATTTT

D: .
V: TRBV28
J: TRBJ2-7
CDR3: CASSPLAGPPAEQYF
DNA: TGTGCCAGCAGCCCCCTGGCGGGACCGCCCGCCGAGCAGTACTTC

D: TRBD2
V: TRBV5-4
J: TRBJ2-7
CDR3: CASSPRGGSFYEQYF
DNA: TGTGCCAGCAGCCCCCGAGGCGGGAGTTTCTACGAGCAGTACTTC

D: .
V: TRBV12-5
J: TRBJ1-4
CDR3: CASGPRRGNEKLFF
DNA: TGTGCTAGTGGCCCCAGAAGGGGTAATGAAAAACTGTTTTTT

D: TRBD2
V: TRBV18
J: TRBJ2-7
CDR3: CASSPGLAASYEQYF
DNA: TGTGCCAGCTCACCGGGACTAGCGGCCTCCTACGAGCAGTACTTC

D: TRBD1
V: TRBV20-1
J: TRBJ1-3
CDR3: CSAKTGGPGNTIYF
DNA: TGCAGTGCGAAGACAGGGGGCCCGGGAAACACCATATATTTT

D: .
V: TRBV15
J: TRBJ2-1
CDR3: CATQVELRHNEQFF
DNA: TGTGCCACTCAAGTGGAGTTAAGACACAATGAGCAGTTCTTC

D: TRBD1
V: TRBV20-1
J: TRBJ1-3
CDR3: CSARWGQSGNTIYF
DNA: TGCAGTGCTAGATGGGGACAGTCTGGAAACACCATATATTTT

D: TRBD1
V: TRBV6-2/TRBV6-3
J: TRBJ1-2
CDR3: CASRWTGDGGYTF
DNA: TGTGCCAGCAGGTGGACAGGGGACGGAGGCTACACCTTC

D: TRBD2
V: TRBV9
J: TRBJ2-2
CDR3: CASRGLDGTGELFF
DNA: TGTGCCAGCAGAGGACTAGATGGTACCGGGGAGCTGTTTTTT

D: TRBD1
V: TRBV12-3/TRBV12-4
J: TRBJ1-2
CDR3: CASSFGQGIGSYTF
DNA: TGTGCCAGCAGTTTTGGACAGGGGATTGGTAGCTACACCTTC

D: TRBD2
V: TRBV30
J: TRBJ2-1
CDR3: CAWRPVSGRLGEQFF
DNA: TGTGCCTGGAGACCTGTTAGCGGGAGATTAGGTGAGCAGTTCTTC